Below are 16 T cell receptor beta chains sequenced from a single sample in a study of T cells expressing NK-cell markers (dated by TCRdb to the early 2020s). Library creation used 5' RACE. Instrument used: Illumina HiSeq 2000. TCRdb reprocessed the reads, so every CDR3 protein sequence counts as one entry and DNA is not shown. The sample has 400,000 to 450,000 distinct CDR3 sequences on record. Of the sample, about 7.1% falls within the top ten clones. The sample consisted of blood T cells: a sorted CD56 or NKG2C T cell subset, CD4+ or CD8+ T cells, or bulk PBMC T cells (not recorded which). The receptors derive from a woman aged 18-70 years in good health.

This chain connects TRBV7-2 to TRBJ2-3; the TRBD2 assignment by TCRdb is unverifiable without DNA. CDR3 length equals 16 residues. The germline V gene has CDR1 SGHTA and CDR2 FQGNSA. This CDR3 reads CASSRSASGIGDTQYF.

This chain connects TRBV6-1 to TRBJ1-3; as DNA is missing, the TRBD1 call by TCRdb cannot be tested. Germline CDR1 is MNHNS and CDR2 is SASEGT. The CDR3 is made up of 15 amino acids. CDR3 sequence: CASSNGQGHGNTIYF.

This chain connects TRBV20-1 to TRBJ2-3; without DNA, the TCRdb call of TRBD2 cannot be checked. Germline CDR1 is DFQATT and CDR2 is SNEGSKA (reference sequence). The CDR3 contains 18 residues. CDR3 sequence: CSARPTSGKGGTTDTQYF.

The chain recombines TRBV15 with TRBJ1-1. This CDR3 region has 14 residues. The germline V gene encodes CDR1 LNHNV and CDR2 YYDKDF (reference sequence). The CDR3 spells CATSSLGPNTEAFF.

The rearrangement joins TRBV3-1 to TRBJ2-5. The CDR3 sequence is 13 residues long. Germline V gene lookup returns CDR1 LGHDT and CDR2 YNNKEL (reference sequence). This CDR3 reads CASSRGVQETQYF.

The chain joins TRBV6-5 to TRBJ1-2. CDR3 length: 13 residues. CDR1 and CDR2 (germline): MNHEY, SVGAGI. The CDR3 spells CASSYTANYGYTF.

The chain recombines TRBV15 with TRBJ2-7. Germline V gene data show CDR1 as LNHNV and CDR2 as YYDKDF (reference sequence). The CDR3 contains 14 residues. The CDR3 loop is CATSRAGLSYEQYF. Full variable domain (outside the CDR3, taken from reference TRBV15 and TRBJ2-7): DAMVIQNPRYQVTQFGKPVTLSCSQTLNHNVMYWYQQKSSQAPKLLFHYYDKDFNNEADTPDNFQSRRPNTSFCFLDIRSPGLGDTAMYLCATSRAGLSYEQYFGPGTRLTVT.

V and J are TRBV7-2 and TRBJ2-2; TCRdb calls TRBD1, which cannot be checked without DNA. The CDR3 totals 14 residues. From germline, CDR1 is SGHTA and CDR2 FQGNSA. This chain's CDR3 is CASSRGVNTGELFF.

The rearrangement joins TRBV7-2 to TRBJ2-3; TCRdb names TRBD2, which stays unverified in the absence of DNA. CDR3 length: 16 residues. Germline assignment: CDR1 SGHTA and CDR2 FQGNSA. The CDR3 loop reads CASSSKAGGPTDTQYF.

The chain employs TRBV29-1 and TRBJ2-7. CDR3 size: 11 residues. CDR1 is SQVTM, CDR2 ANQGSEA, per germline. The CDR3 protein is CSVEFRYEQYF.

The chain employs TRBV9 and TRBJ2-2; TCRdb's assignment of TRBD1 cannot be checked, as there is no DNA. The germline V gene has CDR1 SGDLS and CDR2 YYNGEE. This CDR3 has 15 residues. The CDR3 here is CASSVTGPNTGELFF.

The chain combines TRBV20-1 with TRBJ2-2. This CDR3 has 12 residues. From germline, CDR1 is DFQATT and CDR2 SNEGSKA (reference sequence). The CDR3 region is CSARSHTGELFF.

The rearrangement links TRBV7-3 to TRBJ2-1. The germline V gene has CDR1 SGHTA and CDR2 FQGTGA. This CDR3 contains 15 residues. CDR3: CASSPGAITYNEQFF.

The V and J genes are TRBV7-2 and TRBJ2-5; TCRdb outputs TRBD1, but without DNA this stays unchecked. The CDR3 runs to 13 residues. The V gene's germline CDR1 is SGHTA and CDR2 FQGNSA. CDR3 amino acids: CASSFDRGETQYF.

This chain's CDR3 is CASSLGRRTVSGNTIYF. This chain connects TRBV11-2 to TRBJ1-3. This CDR3 comprises 17 residues. Germline V gene sequence: CDR1 SGHAT, CDR2 FQNNGV.

This rearrangement joins TRBV20-1 to TRBJ2-3. The CDR3 sequence is 13 residues long. CDR1 and CDR2 from the germline V gene are DFQATT and SNEGSKA (reference sequence). The CDR3: CSAREVSGDTQYF.